The 7 T cell receptor beta chains reported below all come from one sample, sequenced in a study of CD8+ T cells in alopecia areata. Reverse transcription of extracted RNA yielded cDNA, which provided the sequencing template. Clones were read by immunoSEQ multiplex PCR, and TCRdb kept only the in-frame ones, dropping some. There are about 250,000 clones in the sample; about three fifths occur only once, and about 0.9% lies in the top ten. Treatment indicated: oral pan-JAK inhibitor, 5-10 mg twice daily. This specimen was CD4+ T cells sorted from blood, taken between weeks 51 and 54, from a patient treated with tofacitinib. The receptor source for this set is a human donor with alopecia areata.

The sample holds a few counts of this clone. The gene calls are TRBV5-4 and TRBJ1-1, with D unresolved. V lost 0 bases and J 0 bases, leaving 12 bases between the germline ends. CDR1 SGHNT and CDR2 YYREEE come from the germline V gene (reference sequence). CDR3 length: 16 amino acids. This CDR3 is CASSLAQGRLNTEAFF. CDR3 nucleotides: TGTGCCAGCAGCTTGGCTCAAGGCAGACTGAACACTGAAGCTTTCTTT.

This rearrangement joins TRBV6-4 to TRBJ1-1, with D hard to call. V lost 4 bases to trimming and J lost 1 base, with 10 bases between them. The CDR3 totals 14 residues. CDR1 MRHNA and CDR2 SNTAGT come from the germline V gene. The DNA of the CDR3 is TGTGCCAGCAGTGCCGGGGTCGCGAACACTGAAGCTTTCTTT. Its protein product is CASSAGVANTEAFF.

V is TRBV7-3 and J is TRBJ2-6; D not resolved. This CDR3 is 16 amino acids long. Germline V lookup: CDR1 SGHTA, CDR2 FQGTGA. Deletions cut 5 bases from V and 4 bases from J, with 15 bases between. The CDR3 spells CASSANALVGANVLTF. The DNA for the CDR3 is TGTGCCAGCAGCGCTAACGCCTTAGTGGGGGCCAACGTCCTGACTTTC.

The chain uses TRBV27 and TRBJ1-6; no clear D gene. CDR3 length: 17 amino acids. Per the germline V gene, CDR1 is MNHEY and CDR2 is SMNVEV (reference sequence). Trimming removed 3 bases from V and 4 bases from J, with 16 bases in between. The CDR3 spells CASSLALKAAYNSPLHF. In DNA form, the CDR3 reads TGTGCCAGCAGTTTGGCGCTTAAGGCAGCTTATAATTCACCCCTCCACTTT.

The V and J genes are TRBV4-1 and TRBJ2-6, with 8 bases matching TRBD1. Germline lookup yields CDR1 MGHRA and CDR2 YSYEKL. V was pared by 6 bases and J by 4 bases, with 8 bases of the junction left unmatched. The CDR3 spans 16 residues. The CDR3 here is CASSPTQGAGANVLTF. CDR3 in DNA: TGCGCCAGCAGTCCCACGCAGGGGGCCGGGGCCAACGTCCTGACTTTC.

V is TRBV9 and J is TRBJ2-5; 9 bases are shared with TRBD2. CDR3 size: 17 residues. Trimming removed 1 base from V and 4 bases from J; junction bases left unmatched: 11. Germline V CDR1 and CDR2: SGDLS, YYNGEE. DNA of the CDR3: TGTGCCAGCAGCGTATTTGGAGGCGGGGGGGCCGGAGAGACCCAGTACTTC. Amino acids: CASSVFGGGGAGETQYF.

CDR3 protein: CAWSVLNTWGSYEQYF. DNA for the CDR3: TGTGCCTGGAGTGTACTGAACACCTGGGGCTCCTACGAGCAGTACTTC. The V and J genes are TRBV30 and TRBJ2-7; D is undetermined. V lost 0 bases and J 0 bases, leaving 15 bases between the germline ends. CDR1 is GTSNPN and CDR2 is SVGIG in the germline V gene (reference sequence). This CDR3 region has 16 residues.